This T cell receptor (beta chain) was found in a study of control samples from healthy donors and cancer patients. The CDR3 is 15 residues long. V lost 4 bases, J lost 2 bases, and 13 bases lay in between. Germline CDR1 SNHLY, CDR2 FYNNEI. Here immunoSEQ multiplex PCR was the method, and the copy in TCRdb shows in-frame clones only, minus some. This sample has tens of thousands of clones, with 75% to 95% found just once. This clone was detected once. The sequence was obtained from a woman aged 18-29 years in good health. The rearrangement joins TRBV2 to TRBJ2-3; D unclear. Sequencing input: blood. The CDR3 here is CASSVFLLDTDTQYF. For the CDR3, the DNA is TGTGCCAGCAGTGTATTCTTGCTAGACACAGATACGCAGTATTTT.